Each of the 11 T cell receptor beta chains below was sequenced from the same sample in a study of cytomegalovirus exposure and HLA in healthy donors. A multiplex PCR was run with 60 Vbeta primers and 13 Jbeta primers. Here immunoSEQ multiplex PCR was the method, and the copy in TCRdb shows in-frame clones only, minus some. The sample yields about 160,000 clones, around 81% seen once. Sequencing was performed on PBMCs. The source is a woman aged 45-65 years in good health and CMV-seronegative.

There are a few counts of this clone. CDR3 sequence reads: CASSGTEETQYF. In nucleotides, the CDR3 is TGTGCCAGTTCCGGGACAGAAGAGACCCAGTACTTC. The chain couples TRBV28 to TRBJ2-5; 7 positions agree with TRBD1. V shed 9 bases, J shed 3 bases, and the junction held 4 bases outside the gene matches. The germline CDR1 and CDR2 sequences are MDHEN and SYDVKM. The CDR3 spans 12 residues.

J is TRBJ1-2 and V is TRBV19; D gene uncertain. Looked up from germline, CDR1 is LNHDA and CDR2 is SQIVND (reference sequence). V lost 3 bases and J 1 base, leaving 15 bases between the germline ends. The length of the CDR3 is 16 residues. The CDR3 here is CASSIPGLGDNYGYTF. CDR3 bases: TGTGCCAGTAGTATTCCGGGTCTCGGGGATAACTATGGCTACACCTTC.

The J gene is TRBJ2-3, the V gene TRBV7-9; TRBD1 matches 8 bases. The germline V gene has CDR1 SEHNR and CDR2 FQNEAQ (reference sequence). There are 15 residues in the CDR3. The J segment lost 4 bases and the V segment lost 5 bases, leaving 8 bases of the junction unmatched. For the CDR3, the DNA is TGTGCCAGCAGCCCGACAGGGGTCCCCCCAGATACGCAGTATTTT. The encoded protein is CASSPTGVPPDTQYF. The full variable domain, its missing parts supplied by reference TRBV7-9 and TRBJ2-3, is DTGVSQNPRHKITKRGQNVTFRCDPISEHNRLYWYRQTLGQGPEFLTYFQNEAQLEKSRLLSDRFSAERPKGSFSTLEIQRTEQGDSAMYLCASSPTGVPPDTQYFGPGTRLTVL.

The chain employs TRBV19 and TRBJ2-3, with 8 bases lining up with TRBD1. The V gene's germline CDR1 is LNHDA and CDR2 SQIVND (reference sequence). V was pared by 4 bases and J by 0 bases, with 6 bases of the junction left unmatched. The CDR3 covers 16 residues. The CDR3 loop reads CASSKDRDTSTDTQYF. The CDR3 nucleotides read TGTGCCAGTAGTAAGGACAGGGATACTAGCACAGATACGCAGTATTTT.

The chain is built from TRBV13 and TRBJ2-7, with 7 nucleotides matching TRBD1. V dropped 7 bases and J dropped 3; count of bases not matched to a gene: 6. The CDR3 spans 13 residues. Germline CDR1 PRHDT, CDR2 FYEKMQ (reference sequence). The CDR3, as DNA: TGTGCCAGCAAGACAGGGCAAAGCTACGAGCAGTACTTC. This encodes CASKTGQSYEQYF.

This chain joins TRBV2 and TRBJ2-7; 7 nucleotides match TRBD2. V lost 3 bases to trimming and J lost 4 bases; unmatched junction nucleotides: 6. Looked up from germline, CDR1 is SNHLY and CDR2 is FYNNEI. The CDR3 spans 14 residues. The CDR3 DNA reads as TGTGCCAGCAGTGATGGCACGGGGGGATACGAGCAGTACTTC. Translating gives CASSDGTGGYEQYF. The full variable domain, with the rest looked up from reference TRBV2 and TRBJ2-7, is EPEVTQTPSHQVTQMGQEVILRCVPISNHLYFYWYRQILGQKVEFLVSFYNNEISEKSEIFDDQFSVERPDGSNFTLKIRSTKLEDSAMYFCASSDGTGGYEQYFGPGTRLTVT.

V gene TRBV28 combines with J gene TRBJ2-5; 7 bases fit TRBD2. The end of the DNA fits TRBJ2-7 better, so the J call may be wrong. The germline V gene has CDR1 MDHEN and CDR2 SYDVKM. There are 13 residues in the CDR3. CDR3 sequence (DNA): TGTGCCAGCAGTTTCGGGGGGACCTACGAGCAGTACTTC. Protein sequence: CASSFGGTYEQYF.

This clone showed up just once. The genes are TRBV7-3 and TRBJ2-1; 8 bases are shared with TRBD2. Germline CDR1 is SGHTA and CDR2 is FQGTGA. V shed 3 bases and J 7 bases; nucleotides not matched to a gene: 5. CDR3 length: 14 residues. The CDR3 here is CASSFSGGRNEQFF. CDR3 DNA: TGTGCCAGCAGCTTTTCGGGGGGGCGAAATGAGCAGTTCTTC.

The chain links TRBV5-4 to TRBJ2-3; 13 bases are shared with TRBD2. The CDR3 totals 16 residues. CDR1 SGHNT and CDR2 YYREEE come from the germline V gene (reference sequence). J lost 3 bases, V lost 3 bases, and 4 bases had no gene match. The CDR3 coding sequence is TGTGCCAGCAGCTCCCAACTAGCGGGAGGGACAGATACGCAGTATTTT. Translating it yields CASSSQLAGGTDTQYF.

This clone is a singleton in its sample. The chain uses TRBV25-1 and TRBJ2-7, with TRBD2 matching over 8 bases. Germline CDR1 is MGHDK and CDR2 is SYGVNS. CDR3 size: 13 residues. The V segment lost 8 bases and the J segment 6 bases; nucleotides outside the gene matches: 9. CDR3 sequence (DNA): TGTGCCAGCGGTCGGGGGGGCATCGGCGAGCAGTACTTC. Amino acid sequence: CASGRGGIGEQYF.

The chain uses TRBV7-9 and TRBJ2-1; 13 positions agree with TRBD2. The CDR3 consists of 17 residues. In germline, CDR1 is SEHNR, CDR2 FQNEAQ (reference sequence). V lost 8 bases to trimming and J lost 9 bases; unmatched junction nucleotides: 16. Here the CDR3 reads CASERGSGTSGKGEQFF. Here the CDR3 DNA reads TGTGCCAGCGAACGCGGGTCCGGGACTAGCGGGAAGGGTGAGCAGTTCTTC. Supplemented by reference TRBV7-9 and TRBJ2-1, the full variable domain reads DTGVSQNPRHKITKRGQNVTFRCDPISEHNRLYWYRQTLGQGPEFLTYFQNEAQLEKSRLLSDRFSAERPKGSFSTLEIQRTEQGDSAMYLCASERGSGTSGKGEQFFGPGTRLTVL.